One TCR beta chain is described in this entry. The antigen remains unidentified. The data originate from a study of cytomegalovirus exposure and HLA in healthy donors. Measured with immunoSEQ multiplex PCR; TCRdb has only the in-frame clones, and not every one. The table lists fewer than 250,000 clones, approximately 87% of them singletons, with roughly 2.5% in the top ten. These donors were members of the roughly 120-subject validation cohort, a group separate from the approximately 640-subject first cohort. Overall study findings and caveats: There were 150 to 200 TCR beta chains listed as cytomegalovirus-associated.

Trimming shortened V by 5 bases and J by 6 bases, and 12 bases separated the two germline ends. CDR1 is SNHLY and CDR2 is FYNNEI in the germline V gene. The length of the CDR3 is 13 residues. The chain couples TRBV2 to TRBJ2-3; weak D call: TRBD2 (5 bases). The receptor was derived from a young man in good health and CMV-seronegative. Sequencing used PBMCs. The CDR3 DNA reads as TGTGCCAGCAGTAATCCTAGCAGCGATACGCAGTATTTT. The encoded protein is CASSNPSSDTQYF.